A single sample is the source of the 14 T cell receptor beta chains below, sequenced in a study of blood T cell repertoires in COVID-19. Sequencing used immunoSEQ multiplex PCR; TCRdb keeps in-frame clones, though not all of them. Here the sample spans roughly 120,000 clones, about nine tenths being singletons. Material for sequencing was peripheral blood. The receptors shown here come from a human donor with active COVID-19. The donor label of this sample is uncertain.

This clone was observed a few times. This chain uses TRBV2 with TRBJ1-2; 7 bases fit TRBD1. CDR3 length: 14 residues. Trimming at V came to 4 bases and at J to 6 bases, leaving 8 bases not matched to a gene. CDR1 and CDR2 (germline): SNHLY, FYNNEI. CDR3 sequence: CASSVVRGRDGYTF. CDR3 in DNA: TGTGCCAGCAGTGTAGTGAGGGGGCGGGATGGCTACACCTTC.

CDR3 bases: TGTGCCAGCAGCCCACGGTACCAAGAGACCCAGTACTTC. Protein product: CASSPRYQETQYF. The chain has TRBV9 and TRBJ2-5; no definite D call. Germline CDR1 SGDLS, CDR2 YYNGEE. Trimming stripped 4 bases from V and 0 bases from J, with 7 bases between. The CDR3 sequence is 13 residues long.

V gene TRBV28 combines with J gene TRBJ2-7, with a tentative D call TRBD1 (5 bases). The CDR3 runs 14 residues. Germline V CDR1 and CDR2: MDHEN, SYDVKM. V was pared by 7 bases and J by 0 bases, with 13 bases between. DNA of the CDR3: TGTGCCAGCACTAGGACACCGAACTCCTACGAGCAGTACTTC. It codes for CASTRTPNSYEQYF.

CDR3 DNA sequence: TGTGCCAGCAGCCGTACCCGGGGGTCATGGGATACGCAGTATTTT. This sequence encodes CASSRTRGSWDTQYF. The gene calls are TRBV4-2 and TRBJ2-3; possibly TRBD2 for D (6 bases). V lost 4 bases and J 6 bases, leaving 17 bases between the germline ends. CDR1 is LGHNA and CDR2 is YNFKEQ in the germline V gene. The CDR3 has 15 residues.

The chain joins TRBV2 to TRBJ2-5; 16 bases agree with TRBD2. CDR1 and CDR2 (germline): SNHLY, FYNNEI. V lost 2 bases to trimming and J lost 4 bases; unmatched junction nucleotides: 4. The CDR3 is made up of 17 amino acids. The CDR3: CASSERGLAGGRETQYF. Here the CDR3 DNA reads TGTGCCAGCAGTGAAAGGGGACTAGCGGGGGGGCGAGAGACCCAGTACTTC.

V usage is TRBV2 and J usage is TRBJ2-1; 13 nucleotides agree with TRBD2. This CDR3 has 14 residues. The germline gives CDR1 SNHLY, CDR2 FYNNEI. Trimming cost V 5 bases and J 10 bases; bases outside gene matches: 5. CDR3 sequence (DNA): TGTGCCAGCAGTAGAGGACTAGCGGGGGACGAGCAGTTCTTC. Protein product: CASSRGLAGDEQFF.

The chain uses TRBV4-3 and TRBJ2-5; 12 bases align to TRBD2. The CDR3 has 17 amino acids. Germline CDR1 LGHNA, CDR2 YSLEER. V lost 0 bases, J lost 5 bases, and 7 bases stayed unmatched. CDR3 sequence (DNA): TGCGCCAGCAGCCAAGAAGCTAGCGGGGGGGCCATCGAGACCCAGTACTTC. Amino acid sequence: CASSQEASGGAIETQYF.

The chain recombines TRBV2 with TRBJ1-2; no reliable D call. V dropped 6 bases and J dropped 7 bases, with 9 bases sitting between them. Germline CDR1 reads SNHLY; CDR2 reads FYNNEI. There are 11 residues in the CDR3. The CDR3 here is CASSSFGGYTF. The CDR3 coding sequence is TGTGCCAGCAGCTCCTTCGGTGGCTACACCTTC.

The chain couples TRBV5-1 to TRBJ1-1; 10 bases fit TRBD1. This CDR3 has 18 residues. Per the germline V gene, CDR1 is SGHRS and CDR2 is YFSETQ. V lost 4 bases, J lost 1 base, and 13 bases stayed unmatched. As DNA, the CDR3 is TGCGCCAGCAGCGTATGGACAGGGGGGTTTACCGAGAACACTGAAGCTTTCTTT. Encoded protein: CASSVWTGGFTENTEAFF.

The rearrangement uses TRBV18 and TRBJ1-4; 7 bases align to TRBD1. The CDR3 has 16 residues. The V gene end was trimmed by 4 bases and the J gene end by 5 bases; junction bases not matched to a gene: 10. Germline CDR1 reads KGHSH; CDR2 reads LQKENI. The CDR3 bases are TGTGCCAGCTCACTCTCCTCCGGGACAGTAAATGAAAAACTGTTTTTT. Translated, it gives CASSLSSGTVNEKLFF.

The rearrangement links TRBV19 to TRBJ2-6; D possibly corresponds to TRBD1 (5 bases). Trimming shortened V by 4 bases and J by 0 bases, and 7 bases separated the two germline ends. Germline loops: CDR1 LNHDA, CDR2 SQIVND (reference sequence). The CDR3 runs 15 residues. The CDR3 is CASSTTGSGANVLTF. The CDR3 DNA follows: TGTGCCAGTAGTACCACAGGCTCTGGGGCCAACGTCCTGACTTTC.

J is TRBJ1-3 and V is TRBV11-2; D ambiguous. CDR3 length: 16 amino acids. Germline V lookup: CDR1 SGHAT, CDR2 FQNNGV. V was cut by 1 base and J by 2 bases, with 12 bases left in between. CDR3 nucleotides: TGTGCCAGCAGCTTAGTACCTAACTCCCCTGGAAACACCATATATTTT. Amino acids: CASSLVPNSPGNTIYF.

The chain recombines TRBV15 with TRBJ2-7; TRBD2 matches at 10 bases. The J segment lost 3 bases and the V segment lost 5 bases, leaving 4 bases of the junction unmatched. CDR3 length equals 14 residues. CDR1 is LNHNV and CDR2 is YYDKDF in the germline V gene (reference sequence). CDR3 protein: CATSGWTSGYEQYF. The CDR3 nucleotides read TGTGCCACCAGCGGATGGACTAGCGGCTACGAGCAGTACTTC.

V gene TRBV5-1 combines with J gene TRBJ2-5; D remains unclear. The germline CDR1 and CDR2 sequences are SGHRS and YFSETQ. Trimming left V 4 bases short and J 5 bases short, with 12 bases between. This CDR3 region has 13 residues. The CDR3 sequence: CASSLLEAETQYF. For the CDR3, the DNA is TGCGCCAGCAGCCTCTTAGAGGCCGAGACCCAGTACTTC.